Listed below are T cell receptor beta chains from one sample, sequenced in a study of siplizumab effects on memory and regulatory T cells. TCRdb's table, derived via immunoSEQ multiplex PCR, lists solely in-frame clones and lacks some. Seen here are about 120,000 clones, approximately 94% observed once, and the top ten hold roughly 1.7%. The sequenced material came from non-Treg CD4+ T cells sorted from blood. The source is a human donor in good health. Each CDR3 is given with its conserved first and last residue. The D gene is left open where the match is weak. A row's size may be missing; if present it is once, few, many or a size class.

TRBJ1-1,.,TRBV7-3,.,TGTGCCAGCAGCAGAGACAGGAACACTGAAGCTTTCTTT,CASSRDRNTEAFF
TRBJ2-3,.,TRBV18,.,TGTGCCAGCTCACCGAAGGCAGATACGCAGTATTTT,CASSPKADTQYF
TRBJ2-1,TRBD2,TRBV5-4,.,TGTGCCAGCAGCTTGCAGCGGGGGTCCTACAATGAGCAGTTCTTC,CASSLQRGSYNEQFF
TRBJ2-5,.,TRBV7-9,few,.,CASSSSGQAEEETQYF
TRBJ2-2,.,TRBV5-8,.,TGTGCCAGCAGCTTATGGGGGAGAGGCTACACCGGGGAGCTGTTTTTT,CASSLWGRGYTGELFF
TRBJ1-2,.,TRBV7-2,.,TGTGCCAGCAGCTCAGGACAACGGGACTATGGCTACACCTTC,CASSSGQRDYGYTF
TRBJ2-5,TRBD2,TRBV18,.,TGTGCCAGCTCACCACCGGGCGGGGGAGCCCAGTACTTC,CASSPPGGGAQYF
TRBJ1-3,.,TRBV30,.,TGTGCCTGGAGTCCTCGGGACTTCCCCACCATATATTTT,CAWSPRDFPTIYF
TRBJ1-2,.,TRBV29-1,.,TGCAGCGTTGAAGAGGACTTACGTGGCTACACCTTC,CSVEEDLRGYTF
TRBJ2-2,.,TRBV27,.,TGTGCCAGCAGGTCTACGGAGGGACGCAGGGAGCTGTTTTTT,CASRSTEGRRELFF
TRBJ2-5,TRBD2,TRBV6-5,.,TGTGCCAGCAGGCGACTAGCGGGAGAAGAGACCCAGTACTTC,CASRRLAGEETQYF
TRBJ1-1,.,TRBV25-1,.,TGTGCCAGCAGTGGATCGAGAACGGGCTTGGGGAACACTGAAGCTTTCTTT,CASSGSRTGLGNTEAFF
TRBJ2-3,TRBD2,TRBV6-1,.,TGTGCCAGCTCCCTAGCGGGAGGACCAGATACGCAGTATTTT,CASSLAGGPDTQYF
TRBJ2-3,.,TRBV10-1,few,TGCGCCAGCAGTGATAAAGATACGCAGTATTTT,CASSDKDTQYF
TRBJ1-2,.,TRBV2,.,TGTGCCAGCAGTGTCAGACAGATCTATGGCTACACCTTC,CASSVRQIYGYTF
TRBJ2-7,.,TRBV7-9,.,TGTGCCAGCGGCAGGAGGGGACTTGACGAGCAGTACTTC,CASGRRGLDEQYF
TRBJ1-2,.,TRBV5-6,.,TGTGCCAGCAGCTTGAATCAGGGTTATGGCTACACCTTC,CASSLNQGYGYTF
TRBJ2-5,TRBD1,TRBV11-2,.,TGTGCCAGCAGCTCGACAGGGGGCGCAAGGATAGAAGAGACCCAGTACTTC,CASSSTGGARIEETQYF